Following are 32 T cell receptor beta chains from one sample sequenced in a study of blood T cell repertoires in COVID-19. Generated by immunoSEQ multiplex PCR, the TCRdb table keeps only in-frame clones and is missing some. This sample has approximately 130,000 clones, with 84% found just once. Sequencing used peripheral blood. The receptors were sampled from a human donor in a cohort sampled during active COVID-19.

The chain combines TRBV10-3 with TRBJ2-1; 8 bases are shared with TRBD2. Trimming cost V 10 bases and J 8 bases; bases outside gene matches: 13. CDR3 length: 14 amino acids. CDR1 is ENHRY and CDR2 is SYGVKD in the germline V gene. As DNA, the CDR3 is TGTGCCAGCGTAGGGACTAGGGATCTGGATGAGCAGTTCTTC. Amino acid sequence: CASVGTRDLDEQFF.

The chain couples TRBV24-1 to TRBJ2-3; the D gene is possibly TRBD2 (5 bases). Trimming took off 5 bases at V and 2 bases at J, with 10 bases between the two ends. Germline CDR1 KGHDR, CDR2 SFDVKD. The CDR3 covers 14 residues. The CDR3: CATSASGNTDTQYF. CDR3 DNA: TGTGCCACCAGTGCGTCCGGGAACACAGATACGCAGTATTTT.

CDR3 region: CASGLPRGGNTGELFF. In DNA, the CDR3 is TGTGCTAGTGGTTTGCCGCGGGGGGGGAACACCGGGGAGCTGTTTTTT. The chain recombines TRBV12-5 with TRBJ2-2, with 9 bases aligning to TRBD2. Germline assignment: CDR1 LGHNT and CDR2 FRNRAP. V trimming: 2 bases; J trimming: 1 base; junction bases outside the gene matches: 2. The CDR3 length is 16 residues.

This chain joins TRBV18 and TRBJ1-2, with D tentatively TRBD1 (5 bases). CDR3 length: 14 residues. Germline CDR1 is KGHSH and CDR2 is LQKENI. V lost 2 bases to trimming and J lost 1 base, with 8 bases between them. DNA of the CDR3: TGTGCCAGCTCACCATCGACAGATAACTATGGCTACACCTTC. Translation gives CASSPSTDNYGYTF.

The CDR3 DNA reads as TGTGCCAGCAGTCAAATTGCAAGCGGGGGTTACGAGCAGTACTTC. It specifies CASSQIASGGYEQYF. This chain joins TRBV3-1 (or the pseudogene TRBV3-2) and TRBJ2-7; TRBD2 matches at 8 bases. Germline V gene lookup returns CDR1 LGHDT and CDR2 YNNKEL (reference sequence). The CDR3 length is 15 residues. Trimming took 6 bases from V and 4 from J; bases not matched to a gene: 11.

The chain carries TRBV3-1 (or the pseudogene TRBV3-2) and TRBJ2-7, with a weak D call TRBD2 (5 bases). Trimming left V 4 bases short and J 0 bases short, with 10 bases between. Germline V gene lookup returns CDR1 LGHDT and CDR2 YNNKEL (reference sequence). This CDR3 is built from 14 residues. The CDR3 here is CASSPDGISYEQYF. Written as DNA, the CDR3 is TGTGCCAGCAGCCCCGACGGGATCTCCTACGAGCAGTACTTC.

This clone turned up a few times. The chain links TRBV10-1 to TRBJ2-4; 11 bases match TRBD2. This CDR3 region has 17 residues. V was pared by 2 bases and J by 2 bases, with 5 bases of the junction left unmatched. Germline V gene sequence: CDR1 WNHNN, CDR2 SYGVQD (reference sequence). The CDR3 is CASSEGIAGGPKNIQYF. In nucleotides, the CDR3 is TGCGCCAGCAGTGAGGGGATAGCGGGGGGGCCCAAAAACATTCAGTACTTC.

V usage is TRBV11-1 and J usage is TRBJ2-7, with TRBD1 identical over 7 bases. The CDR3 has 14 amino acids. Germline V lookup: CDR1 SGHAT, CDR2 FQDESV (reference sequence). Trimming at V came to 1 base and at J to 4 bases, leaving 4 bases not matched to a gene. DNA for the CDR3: TGTGCCAGCAGCTTAGACAGGGGTTCGTACGAGCAGTACTTC. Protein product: CASSLDRGSYEQYF. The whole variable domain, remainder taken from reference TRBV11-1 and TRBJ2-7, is EAEVAQSPRYKITEKSQAVAFWCDPISGHATLYWYRQILGQGPELLVQFQDESVVDDSQLPKDRFSAERLKGVDSTLKIQPAELGDSAMYLCASSLDRGSYEQYFGPGTRLTVT.

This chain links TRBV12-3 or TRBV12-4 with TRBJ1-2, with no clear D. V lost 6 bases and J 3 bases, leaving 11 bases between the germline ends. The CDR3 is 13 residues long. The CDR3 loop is CASSPTIDYGYTF. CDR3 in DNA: TGTGCCAGCAGCCCCACCATAGACTATGGCTACACCTTC.

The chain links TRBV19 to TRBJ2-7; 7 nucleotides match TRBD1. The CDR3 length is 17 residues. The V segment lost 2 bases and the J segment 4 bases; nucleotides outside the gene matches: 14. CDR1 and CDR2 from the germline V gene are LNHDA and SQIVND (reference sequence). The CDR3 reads CASSISGQPPRPYEQYF. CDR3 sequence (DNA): TGTGCCAGTAGTATATCGGGACAGCCTCCCCGACCTTACGAGCAGTACTTC.

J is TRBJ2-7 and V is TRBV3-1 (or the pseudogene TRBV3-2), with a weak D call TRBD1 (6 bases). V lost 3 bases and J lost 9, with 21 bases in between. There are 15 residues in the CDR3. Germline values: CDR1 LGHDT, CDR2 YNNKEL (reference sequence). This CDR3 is CASSQRAQHNRVQYF. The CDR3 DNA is TGTGCCAGCAGCCAGCGGGCCCAGCACAACAGGGTGCAGTACTTC.

DNA for the CDR3: TGTGCCAGCTACATAGGGAGCTCTGGGGCCAACGTCCTGACTTTC. It encodes CASYIGSSGANVLTF. The rearrangement uses TRBV6-6 and TRBJ2-6; TRBD2 might be the D (5 bases). V gave up 8 bases and J gave up 0 bases, with 11 bases separating them. CDR1 is MNHNY and CDR2 is SVGAGI in the germline V gene (reference sequence). CDR3 length: 15 amino acids.

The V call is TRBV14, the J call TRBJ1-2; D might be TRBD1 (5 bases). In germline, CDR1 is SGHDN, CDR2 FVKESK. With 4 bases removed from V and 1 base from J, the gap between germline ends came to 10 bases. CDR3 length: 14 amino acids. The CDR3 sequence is CASSRLQGNYGYTF. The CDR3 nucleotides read TGTGCCAGCAGCCGGTTGCAGGGTAACTATGGCTACACCTTC.

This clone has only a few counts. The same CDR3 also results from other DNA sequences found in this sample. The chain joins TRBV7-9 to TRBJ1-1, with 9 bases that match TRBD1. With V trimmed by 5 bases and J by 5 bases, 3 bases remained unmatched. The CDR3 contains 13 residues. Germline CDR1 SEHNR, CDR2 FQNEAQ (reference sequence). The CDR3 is CASSPGQGTEAFF. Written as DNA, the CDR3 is TGTGCCAGCAGCCCCGGACAGGGGACTGAAGCTTTCTTT.

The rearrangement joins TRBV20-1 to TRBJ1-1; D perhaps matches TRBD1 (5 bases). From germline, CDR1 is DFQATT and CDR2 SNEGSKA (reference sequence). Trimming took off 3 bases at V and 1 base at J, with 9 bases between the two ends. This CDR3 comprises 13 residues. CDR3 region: CSASRTGNTEAFF. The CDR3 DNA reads TGCAGTGCTAGTAGAACAGGGAACACTGAAGCTTTCTTT.

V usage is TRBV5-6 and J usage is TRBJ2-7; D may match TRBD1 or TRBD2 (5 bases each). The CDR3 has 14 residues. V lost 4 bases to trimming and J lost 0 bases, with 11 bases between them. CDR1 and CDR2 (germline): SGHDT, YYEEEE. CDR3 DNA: TGTGCCAGCAGCGTGGGACGGAGCTCCTACGAGCAGTACTTC. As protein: CASSVGRSSYEQYF.

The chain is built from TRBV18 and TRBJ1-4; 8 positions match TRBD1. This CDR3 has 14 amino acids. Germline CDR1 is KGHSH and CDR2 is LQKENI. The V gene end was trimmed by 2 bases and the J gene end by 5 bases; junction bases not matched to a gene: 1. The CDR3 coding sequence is TGTGCCAGCTCACCAACAGGGGGAAATGAAAAACTGTTTTTT. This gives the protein CASSPTGGNEKLFF.

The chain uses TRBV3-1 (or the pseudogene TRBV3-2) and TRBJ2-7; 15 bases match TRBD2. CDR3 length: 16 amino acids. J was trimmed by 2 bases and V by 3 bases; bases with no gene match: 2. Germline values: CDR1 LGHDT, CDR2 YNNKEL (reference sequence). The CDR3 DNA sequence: TGTGCCAGCAGCCATTGGACTAGCGGGGGGGCCTACGAGCAGTACTTC. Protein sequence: CASSHWTSGGAYEQYF.

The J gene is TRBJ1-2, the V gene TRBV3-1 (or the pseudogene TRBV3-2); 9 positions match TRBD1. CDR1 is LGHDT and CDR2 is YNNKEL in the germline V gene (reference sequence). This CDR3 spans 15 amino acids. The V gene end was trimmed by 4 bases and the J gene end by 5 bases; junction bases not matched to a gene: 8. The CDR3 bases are TGTGCCAGCAGCCCCCCGGGACAGGGTCGATATGGCTACACCTTC. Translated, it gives CASSPPGQGRYGYTF.

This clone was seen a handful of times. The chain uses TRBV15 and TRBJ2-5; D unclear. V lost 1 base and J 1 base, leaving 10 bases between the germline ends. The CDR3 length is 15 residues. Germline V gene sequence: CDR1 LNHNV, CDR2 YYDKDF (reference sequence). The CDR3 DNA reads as TGTGCCACCAGCAGAGGCGTCAACTCCCAAGAGACCCAGTACTTC. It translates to CATSRGVNSQETQYF. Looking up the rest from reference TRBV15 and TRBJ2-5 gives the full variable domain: DAMVIQNPRYQVTQFGKPVTLSCSQTLNHNVMYWYQQKSSQAPKLLFHYYDKDFNNEADTPDNFQSRRPNTSFCFLDIRSPGLGDTAMYLCATSRGVNSQETQYFGPGTRLLVL.

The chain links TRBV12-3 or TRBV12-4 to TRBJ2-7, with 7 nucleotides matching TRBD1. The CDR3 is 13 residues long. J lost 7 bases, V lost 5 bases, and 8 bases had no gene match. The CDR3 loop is CASSMTGSREQYF. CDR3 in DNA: TGTGCCAGCAGTATGACAGGGTCGAGGGAGCAGTACTTC.

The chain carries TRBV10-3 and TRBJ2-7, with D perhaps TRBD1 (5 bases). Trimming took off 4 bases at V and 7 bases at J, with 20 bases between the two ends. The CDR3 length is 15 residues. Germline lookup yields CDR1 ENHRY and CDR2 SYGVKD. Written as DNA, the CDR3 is TGTGCCATCAGTGGCACCGACAGAACATTAGTGGAGCAGTACTTC. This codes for CAISGTDRTLVEQYF.

CDR3 nucleotide sequence: TGTGCCAGCAGCTTAGAACTTAGAAGATACGAGCAGTACTTC. As protein: CASSLELRRYEQYF. The rearrangement links TRBV7-8 to TRBJ2-7; D not certain. Between the trimmed V and J ends, which lost 1 base and 4 bases, there was a span of 11 bases. The length of the CDR3 is 14 residues. Germline assignment: CDR1 SGHVS and CDR2 FQNEAQ.

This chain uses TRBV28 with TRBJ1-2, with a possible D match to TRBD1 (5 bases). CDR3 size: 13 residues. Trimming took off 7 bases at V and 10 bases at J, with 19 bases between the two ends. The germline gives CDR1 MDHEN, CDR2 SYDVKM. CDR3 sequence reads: CASTVSGPSTYTF. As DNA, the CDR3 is TGTGCCAGCACCGTTTCAGGGCCTAGTACCTACACCTTC.

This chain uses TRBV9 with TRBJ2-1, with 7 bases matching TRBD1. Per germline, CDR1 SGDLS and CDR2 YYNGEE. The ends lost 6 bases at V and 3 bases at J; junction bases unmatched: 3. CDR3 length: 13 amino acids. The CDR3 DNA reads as TGTGCCAGCACTCCAGGGGGCTACAATGAGCAGTTCTTC. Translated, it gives CASTPGGYNEQFF.

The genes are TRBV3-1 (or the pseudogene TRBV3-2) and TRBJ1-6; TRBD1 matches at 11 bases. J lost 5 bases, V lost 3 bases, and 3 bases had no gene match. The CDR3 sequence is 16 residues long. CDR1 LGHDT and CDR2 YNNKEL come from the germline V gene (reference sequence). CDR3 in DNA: TGTGCCAGCAGCCAGACGGACAGGGGGCATAATTCACCCCTCCACTTT. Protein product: CASSQTDRGHNSPLHF.

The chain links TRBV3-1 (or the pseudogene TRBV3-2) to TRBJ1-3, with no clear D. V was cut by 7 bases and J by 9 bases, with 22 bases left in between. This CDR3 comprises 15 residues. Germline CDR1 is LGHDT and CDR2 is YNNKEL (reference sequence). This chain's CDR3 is CASKEGTYPFGTIYF. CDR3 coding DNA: TGTGCCAGCAAAGAGGGTACCTATCCTTTTGGCACCATATATTTT.

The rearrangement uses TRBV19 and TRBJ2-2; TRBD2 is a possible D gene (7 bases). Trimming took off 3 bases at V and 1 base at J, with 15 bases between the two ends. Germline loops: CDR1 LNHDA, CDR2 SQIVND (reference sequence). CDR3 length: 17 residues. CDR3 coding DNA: TGTGCCAGTAGTATGATTCCGGGGGGCCTGAACACCGGGGAGCTGTTTTTT. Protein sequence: CASSMIPGGLNTGELFF.

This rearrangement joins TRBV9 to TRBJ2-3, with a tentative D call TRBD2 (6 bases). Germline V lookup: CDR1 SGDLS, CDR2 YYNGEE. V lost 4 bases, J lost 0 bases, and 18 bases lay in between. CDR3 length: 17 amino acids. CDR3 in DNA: TGTGCCAGCAGCCCGCTCCTCGGGGGTTCTAGCACAGATACGCAGTATTTT. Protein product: CASSPLLGGSSTDTQYF.

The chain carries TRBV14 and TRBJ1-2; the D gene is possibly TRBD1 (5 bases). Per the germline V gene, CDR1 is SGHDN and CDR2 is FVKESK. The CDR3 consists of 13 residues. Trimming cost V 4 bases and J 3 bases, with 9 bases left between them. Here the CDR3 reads CASSPGHYYGYTF. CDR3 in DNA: TGTGCCAGCAGCCCCGGACACTACTATGGCTACACCTTC.

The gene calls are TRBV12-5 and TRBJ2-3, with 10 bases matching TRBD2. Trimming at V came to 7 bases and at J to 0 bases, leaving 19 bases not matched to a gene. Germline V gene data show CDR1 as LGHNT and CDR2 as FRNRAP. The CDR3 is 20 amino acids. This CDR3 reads CASASSGLLAGARSTDTQYF. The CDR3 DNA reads TGTGCTAGTGCCTCCTCAGGACTGCTAGCGGGGGCCCGGAGCACAGATACGCAGTATTTT.

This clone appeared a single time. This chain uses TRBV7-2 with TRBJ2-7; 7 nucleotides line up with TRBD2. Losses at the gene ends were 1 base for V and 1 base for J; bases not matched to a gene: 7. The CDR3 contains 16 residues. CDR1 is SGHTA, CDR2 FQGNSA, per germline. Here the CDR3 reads CASSLDLAGGSYEQYF. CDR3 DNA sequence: TGTGCCAGCAGCTTAGACTTAGCGGGCGGTTCCTACGAGCAGTACTTC.